This T cell receptor beta chain was sequenced during a study of T cells in Graves' hyperthyroidism and ophthalmopathy (dated by TCRdb to between 2017 and 2020). Describing the broader study: Peripheral blood samples were taken at the time of initial diagnosis, prior to any treatment. A discovery cohort of about a hundred patients, about 40 with Graves' ophthalmopathy and 55 to 60 with stable Graves' hyperthyroidism, was used to find distinguishing TCR V-J signatures. Prospective prediction of ophthalmopathy was tested in an independent validation cohort consisting of some 20 hyperthyroidism patients and 17 patients who later progressed to ophthalmopathy. The 100 or so discovery patients were divided at random into training and test sets in a 7:3 ratio. In about 6 Graves' hyperthyroidism patients, the study also compared T-cell repertoires from thyroid tissue with T-cell repertoires from blood. Following sampling, methimazole starting at 30 mg daily was given to hyperthyroidism patients, and high-dose intravenous methylprednisolone was given to ophthalmopathy patients. According to the paper, TCR Vbeta CDR3 sequencing was carried out on 135 peripheral blood samples, which came from approximately 43 ophthalmopathy, around 75 hyperthyroidism and around 17 progressor patients. Overall results and qualifications from the work: A 13 V-J signature model separated ophthalmopathy from stable hyperthyroidism, with 87.88% sensitivity and 81% to 82% specificity in cross-validation and 80%/75% in testing. Most expanded thyroid clonotypes (frequency above 0.001) were also detected in blood, a finding suggesting that blood repertoires may reflect thyroid immune responses. During validation, the model predicted progression to ophthalmopathy a median of roughly 7.1 months ahead of onset, with around 71% sensitivity and roughly 75% specificity. No statistical method was used to set the sample size in advance, and investigators knew the group allocation.

Amplification of TCR beta CDR3 regions was carried out from RNA transcripts. The first round of RT-PCR for the TCR CDR3 was performed with the HTBI primer set and the Qiagen OneStep RT-PCR kit. Libraries were constructed in a second round of multiplex PCR, after which size selection and purification were carried out. Paired-end sequencing of the libraries was performed with 100 bp reads on an Illumina HiSeq2000. In the source study's methods: SOAPnuke was used to process the raw data, throwing out any read that contained adapters or uncalled bases, had a mean Phred below 15, or lacked an exact constant-primer or identifier match. COPE v1.2.5 was used to merge the high-quality paired reads, and each unique nucleotide sequence was defined as a clonotype. MiTCR v1.1 was used to align clonotypes to the IMGT TRBV, TRBD and TRBJ reference segments. Analysis was restricted to V-J combinations with a frequency above 0.0001, which covered about 99% of repertoires. A TCS score was defined as the ratio between F50 (clonal expansion) and ExV (chaos), using BLOSUM62-based TCRdist between CDR3 peptides within each V-J. Welch's t-statistics and random forest reduced roughly 540 V-J features to roughly 13, which were used in a naive Bayes classifier (R e1071). TCRdb trimmed public reads at Q25 via fastp, called clones via MiXCR and kept in-frame beta chains. CDR3 protein duplicates are merged, each entry listing the most common genes and DNA. Here the V and J calls rest on TCRdb's processing, not on the authors' analysis. This sample has a few hundred thousand distinct CDR3 sequences in its table, and 13% of those were observed once. More than 20% of the sample belongs to the ten largest clones.

From its cysteine to its phenylalanine, the CDR3 spans 15 amino acids. Only the CDR3 portion is preserved as DNA: 45 bases, with reading frame beginning at the first base. Deletion took 2 bases off V and 3 bases off J, with a span of 13 bases between the germline ends. Looking up the germline V gene yields CDR1 KGHSH and CDR2 LQKENI. This clonotype was detected ten times or more. No antigen is known for it. No base qualities exist here, and no much larger clone lies one base off it. Hyperthyroidism patients were newly diagnosed, had a disease duration of under 2 months, and were aged 18 to 65 years. Patients with uncontrolled infections, other autoimmune diseases, pregnancy or lactation were excluded. Diagnoses were established on the basis of clinical symptoms, serum thyroxine and TRAb, thyroid ultrasound, and orbital computed tomography. Blood from progressor patients was collected at the time of first diagnosis with hyperthyroidism, before any ophthalmopathy symptoms had appeared. PBMCs were separated from under 12 ml of fresh peripheral blood using Ficoll-Paque density gradient centrifugation. Progressor patients were defined as those initially diagnosed with Graves' hyperthyroidism in whom ophthalmopathy developed during follow-up. Total RNA was extracted with Trizol reagent, and quality was checked on an Agilent 2100 Bioanalyzer.

Sample: blood. The rearrangement joined TRBV18 to TRBJ1-1; TRBD1 could be the D gene, as 6 bases match. This sequence originates from a man younger than 40 with Graves' hyperthyroidism that later progressed to Graves' ophthalmopathy. The nucleotide sequence is given as TGTGCCAGCTCACCAAGGGGGAATGGGGACACTGAAGCTTTCTTT. The translation is CASSPRGNGDTEAFF.